The 8 T cell receptor beta chains presented below share a single source sample, sequenced in a study of blood T cell repertoires in COVID-19. Repertoires were generated with immunoSEQ multiplex PCR, while TCRdb's copy carries only in-frame clones and drops some. The table records roughly 150,000 clones, around 82% of them present only once. The sequencing input was peripheral blood. The receptors originated from a woman aged 70-85 years who had recovered from COVID-19.

V and J are TRBV5-1 and TRBJ1-5; TRBD1 agrees at 7 bases. This CDR3 contains 15 residues. With 0 bases clipped from V and 6 bases from J, the junction kept 6 bases outside the gene matches. CDR1 and CDR2 from the germline V gene are SGHRS and YFSETQ. The CDR3 loop reads CASSLAPGGSQPQHF. The CDR3 nucleotides read TGCGCCAGCAGCTTGGCCCCAGGGGGAAGTCAGCCCCAGCATTTT.

In its sample, this clone was seen once. The V and J genes are TRBV11-2 and TRBJ2-7; TRBD2 matches 9 bases. J lost 0 bases, V lost 1 base, and 7 bases had no gene match. CDR1 is SGHAT and CDR2 is FQNNGV in the germline V gene. This CDR3 has 17 amino acids. The CDR3 sequence is CASSLVGWREGSYEQYF. The CDR3 region has the DNA TGTGCCAGCAGCTTAGTCGGGTGGCGGGAGGGCTCCTACGAGCAGTACTTC. The full variable domain, its missing parts supplied by reference TRBV11-2 and TRBJ2-7, is EAGVAQSPRYKIIEKRQSVAFWCNPISGHATLYWYQQILGQGPKLLIQFQNNGVVDDSQLPKDRFSAERLKGVDSTLKIQPAKLEDSAVYLCASSLVGWREGSYEQYFGPGTRLTVT.

V is TRBV3-1 (or the pseudogene TRBV3-2) and J is TRBJ2-7, with 10 bases fitting TRBD1. Unmatched junction bases numbered 6, after V lost 4 bases and J lost 6 bases. The CDR3 sequence is 14 residues long. Germline V gene sequence: CDR1 LGHDT, CDR2 YNNKEL (reference sequence). This chain's CDR3 is CASSPGTGDREQYF. The CDR3 DNA reads TGTGCCAGCAGCCCCGGGACAGGGGACCGCGAGCAGTACTTC.

This clone appeared a few times. The J gene is TRBJ1-5, the V gene TRBV2; maybe TRBD1 (5 bases). Trimming took 2 bases from V and 5 from J, leaving 7 bases between them. CDR1 SNHLY and CDR2 FYNNEI come from the germline V gene. The CDR3 extends over 13 amino acids. CDR3 in DNA: TGTGCCAGCAGTGAATGGGGGGATCAGCCCCAGCATTTT. It specifies CASSEWGDQPQHF.

The rearrangement uses TRBV18 and TRBJ2-5, with 10 bases aligning to TRBD2. Germline assignment: CDR1 KGHSH and CDR2 LQKENI. V was clipped by 1 base and J by 2 bases; unmatched bases: 4. This CDR3 spans 16 amino acids. This CDR3 is CASSPRSGGGQETQYF. CDR3 nucleotide sequence: TGTGCCAGCTCACCACGGAGCGGGGGGGGACAAGAGACCCAGTACTTC. Filled out from reference TRBV18 and TRBJ2-5, the complete variable domain reads NAGVMQNPRHLVRRRGQEARLRCSPMKGHSHVYWYRQLPEEGLKFMVYLQKENIIDESGMPKERFSAEFPKEGPSILRIQQVVRGDSAAYFCASSPRSGGGQETQYFGPGTRLLVL.

This clone came up once. The CDR3 spells CRGGVQETQYF. The CDR3 DNA follows: TGCAGGGGGGGGGTCCAAGAGACCCAGTACTTC. The chain recombines TRBV20-1 with TRBJ2-5; TRBD2 agrees at 7 bases. From germline, CDR1 is DFQATT and CDR2 SNEGSKA (reference sequence). The CDR3 covers 11 residues.

This clone was detected a few times. The chain recombines TRBV28 with TRBJ2-7, with 11 bases lining up with TRBD1. This CDR3 is 15 amino acids long. V trimming: 6 bases; J trimming: 4 bases; junction bases outside the gene matches: 8. Germline V gives CDR1 MDHEN, CDR2 SYDVKM. The CDR3 bases are TGTGCCAGCAGCCTAACCGGGACAGGGGGTTACGAGCAGTACTTC. Translation: CASSLTGTGGYEQYF.

The chain carries TRBV7-3 and TRBJ1-1; D perhaps matches TRBD1 (5 bases). Germline V gives CDR1 SGHTA, CDR2 FQGTGA. The CDR3 runs to 13 residues. V lost 5 bases to trimming and J lost 8 bases, with 15 bases between them. In nucleotides, the CDR3 is TGTGCCAGCAGCCCCAGGGCCCGCTCCGAAGCTTTCTTT. It codes for CASSPRARSEAFF.